Below, 31 T cell receptor beta chains from the same sample are listed, as sequenced in a study of blood T cells in healthy people across ages. A second 7 to 11 cycle PCR used barcoded and J-beta primers. TCRdb passed the 5' RACE reads through MiXCR, listing each CDR3 protein once. The table records some 1.5 million distinct CDR3 sequences, 25% to 30% of them present only once. Sequenced input: blood. The receptor set was obtained from a woman younger than 45 in good health.

Note on this clonotype: Possible read error: a much larger clone is one base away. V is TRBV6-2 or TRBV6-3 and J is TRBJ2-6; D remains ambiguous. The germline gives CDR1 MNHEY, CDR2 SVGEGT. This CDR3 region has 16 residues. CDR3 region: CTSSYSIFSGANVLTF. The CDR3 DNA sequence: TGTACCAGCAGTTACTCGATTTTCTCTGGGGCCAACGTCCTGACTTTC.

A note on this clonotype: Compared with germline, one end of the junction differs, possibly owing to a read error. The chain has TRBV4-1 and TRBJ2-3; 9 bases align to TRBD2. CDR3 length: 15 residues. In germline, CDR1 is MGHRA, CDR2 YSYEKL. In nucleotides, the CDR3 is TGCACCAGCAGCCAGACCAGCGGGGGGTCAGATACGCAGTATTTT. Its protein is CTSSQTSGGSDTQYF.

V and J are TRBV7-9 and TRBJ2-5; 11 bases line up with TRBD2. The end of the DNA aligns better with TRBJ2-3, so the J call may be wrong. Germline loops: CDR1 SEHNR, CDR2 FQNEAQ (reference sequence). The CDR3 extends over 12 amino acids. CDR3 in DNA: TGTGCCAGCAGTTCACTAGCGGGGGCGCAGTATTTT. Translated, it gives CASSSLAGAQYF.

The rearrangement joins TRBV7-2 to TRBJ2-1; unclear D gene. V was pared by 5 bases and J by 3 bases, with 17 bases between. CDR3 length equals 16 residues. Per germline, CDR1 SGHTA and CDR2 FQGNSA. CDR3 sequence (DNA): TGTGCCAGCAGCCGGACCGTCGCGGTCGTCTACAATGAGCAGTTCTTC. Protein product: CASSRTVAVVYNEQFF. Full variable domain (remainder filled in from reference TRBV7-2 and TRBJ2-1): GAGVSQSPSNKVTEKGKDVELRCDPISGHTALYWYRQSLGQGLEFLIYFQGNSAPDKSGLPSDRFSAERTGGSVSTLTIQRTQQEDSAVYLCASSRTVAVVYNEQFFGPGTRLTVL.

The J gene is TRBJ2-1, the V gene TRBV10-3; possibly TRBD1 for D (5 bases). V gave up 6 bases and J gave up 4 bases, with 13 bases separating them. Germline V gives CDR1 ENHRY, CDR2 SYGVKD. The CDR3 covers 14 residues. The CDR3 sequence is CAIRSQDRYNEQFF. Here the CDR3 DNA reads TGTGCCATCAGGTCTCAAGACAGATACAATGAGCAGTTCTTC.

Note on this clonotype: A read error is possible here, since a much larger clone lies one base away. The CDR3, as DNA: TGTGCCAGCAGCCCCCGTACAGCGGGGATGACCTACGAGCAGTACTTC. Encoded protein: CASSPRTAGMTYEQYF. This chain links TRBV11-2 with TRBJ2-7; 7 positions agree with TRBD2. Trimming cost V 5 bases and J 2 bases; bases outside gene matches: 12. Looked up from germline, CDR1 is SGHAT and CDR2 is FQNNGV. The CDR3 runs 16 residues.

CDR3 sequence reads: CSARDRKTTNEKLFF. CDR3 nucleotides: TGCAGTGCTAGGGACAGGAAGACAACTAATGAAAAACTGTTTTTT. The rearrangement uses TRBV20-1 and TRBJ1-4; TRBD1 aligns across 7 bases. The germline V gene has CDR1 DFQATT and CDR2 SNEGSKA (reference sequence). Trimming cost V 3 bases and J 0 bases; bases outside gene matches: 4. The CDR3 totals 15 residues.

The rearrangement uses TRBV27 and TRBJ2-5; the D is unclear. The V end was cut by 6 bases, the J end by 5 bases, with 16 bases between. There are 14 residues in the CDR3. Germline V gene data show CDR1 as MNHEY and CDR2 as SMNVEV (reference sequence). The CDR3 region is CASSSSPTLETQYF. The CDR3 DNA reads as TGTGCCAGCAGCTCATCACCAACCTTGGAGACCCAGTACTTC.

The rearrangement uses TRBV28 and TRBJ1-4; 8 bases are shared with TRBD1. Germline V lookup: CDR1 MDHEN, CDR2 SYDVKM. This CDR3 contains 16 residues. The V segment lost 6 bases and the J segment 8 bases; nucleotides outside the gene matches: 14. The CDR3 region is CASSSFEQGVTEKLFF. The DNA for the CDR3 is TGTGCCAGCAGCTCTTTTGAACAGGGGGTAACAGAAAAACTGTTTTTT.

This clonotype showed up just once. At one end the junction does not follow the germline gene, possibly because of a read error. V and J are TRBV5-1 and TRBJ2-1, with 8 bases matching TRBD1. CDR3 length: 15 residues. Germline V gene sequence: CDR1 SGHRS, CDR2 YFSETQ. CDR3 nucleotide sequence: TGCGCCAGCAGTCCTGGACAGGGCTCCTACAGTGAGCAGTTCTTC. It is translated as CASSPGQGSYSEQFF. The full variable domain, its missing parts supplied by reference TRBV5-1 and TRBJ2-1, is KAGVTQTPRYLIKTRGQQVTLSCSPISGHRSVSWYQQTPGQGLQFLFEYFSETQRNKGNFPGRFSGRQFSNSRSEMNVSTLELGDSALYLCASSPGQGSYSEQFFGPGTRLTVL.

The chain employs TRBV5-1 and TRBJ1-2; D is unresolved. Between the trimmed V and J ends, which lost 5 bases and 1 base, there was a span of 18 bases. This CDR3 is built from 16 residues. Germline lookup yields CDR1 SGHRS and CDR2 YFSETQ. CDR3 sequence reads: CASRPSGQELNYGYTF. The DNA of the CDR3 is TGCGCCAGCAGACCGAGCGGGCAGGAGCTTAACTATGGCTACACCTTC.

This clonotype has a handful of counts. Its ends do not fully match the called genes, so a read error is possible. This chain links TRBV29-1 with TRBJ2-7, with 8 positions matching TRBD1. Germline CDR1 SQVTM, CDR2 ANQGSEA. The CDR3 spans 13 residues. In nucleotides, the CDR3 is TGCAGCGCCACACTGGACAGGGCCTACGGGCAGTACTTC. Translated, it gives CSATLDRAYGQYF.

This chain joins TRBV10-3 and TRBJ1-1; 7 bases are a match to TRBD1. CDR3 size: 12 residues. The V gene end was trimmed by 10 bases and the J gene end by 3 bases; junction bases not matched to a gene: 5. The germline V gene encodes CDR1 ENHRY and CDR2 SYGVKD. The CDR3 loop reads CATRGGDTEAFF. DNA of the CDR3: TGTGCCACCAGGGGGGGGGACACTGAAGCTTTCTTT.

This clonotype showed up just once. No conserved phenylalanine or tryptophan ends this CDR3, so it is likely a read error. V gene TRBV4-1 combines with J gene TRBJ2-3; perhaps D is TRBD1 or TRBD2 (5 bases each). The CDR3 runs to 15 residues. V was cut by 4 bases and J by 2 bases, with 13 bases left in between. Germline CDR1 MGHRA, CDR2 YSYEKL. DNA for the CDR3: TGCGCCAGCAGCCCGACCCCCGGGACCACAGATACGCAGTATTTG. Protein sequence: CASSPTPGTTDTQYL.

Points on this clonotype: A much larger clonotype is one base distant, so this may be a read error. This rearrangement joins TRBV5-5 to TRBJ2-5, with 7 bases lining up with TRBD1. Germline V gives CDR1 SGHKS, CDR2 YYEKEE (reference sequence). Germline trimming cut 2 bases from V and 5 bases from J; bases unmatched to any gene: 12. This CDR3 region has 16 residues. In DNA form, the CDR3 reads TGTGCCAGCAGCTTAGGGTGGGACAGTCTTGGGGAGACCCAGTACTTC. Protein sequence: CASSLGWDSLGETQYF.

This clonotype was counted only a few times. The rearrangement links TRBV7-9 to TRBJ2-1; 9 nucleotides line up with TRBD2. With V trimmed by 1 base and J by 4 bases, 5 bases remained unmatched. The CDR3 is 16 residues long. Germline V gives CDR1 SEHNR, CDR2 FQNEAQ (reference sequence). The CDR3 here is CASSLERGVPYNEQFF. The CDR3 nucleotides are TGTGCCAGCAGCTTAGAGCGGGGGGTTCCTTACAATGAGCAGTTCTTC.

This clonotype has just a few counts. This chain joins TRBV10-2 and TRBJ1-2, with a weak D call TRBD1 (6 bases). V shed 2 bases and J shed 5 bases, with 18 bases lying between them. CDR1 and CDR2 (germline): WSHSY, SAAADI. CDR3 length: 16 residues. CDR3 DNA sequence: TGCGCCAGCAGTGAGATTAGTGAGGGGGATGGGTATGGCTACACCTTC. Residues: CASSEISEGDGYGYTF.

In regard to this clonotype: This could be a read error, since a much larger clone is one nucleotide away. V gene TRBV14 combines with J gene TRBJ2-5; weak D call: TRBD2 (6 bases). This CDR3 region has 13 residues. Trimming took off 4 bases at V and 7 bases at J, with 13 bases between the two ends. Germline V gene data show CDR1 as SGHDN and CDR2 as FVKESK. The CDR3 region has the DNA TGTGCCAGCAGCCTCGCTGGGGAGGTGACCCAGTACTTC. It specifies CASSLAGEVTQYF.

Note on this clonotype: A much larger clone differs from this one at a single base, so this may be a read error. The J gene is TRBJ2-4, the V gene TRBV20-1; D uncertain. V lost 8 bases, J lost 13 bases, and 21 bases lay in between. The V gene's germline CDR1 is DFQATT and CDR2 SNEGSKA (reference sequence). The CDR3 has 12 amino acids. The CDR3 is CSLSDPYNEQYF. CDR3 nucleotides: TGCAGTCTCTCAGACCCCTACAATGAGCAGTACTTC.

A few counts support this clonotype. The V gene is TRBV2, the J gene TRBJ2-1; 12 nucleotides match TRBD2. CDR3 length: 14 residues. The germline CDR1 and CDR2 sequences are SNHLY and FYNNEI. With V trimmed by 9 bases and J by 5 bases, 5 bases remained unmatched. In DNA, the CDR3 is TGTGCCAGAGGACTAGCGGGATTCCACAATGAGCAGTTCTTC. Its translation: CARGLAGFHNEQFF.

J is TRBJ2-5 and V is TRBV5-6, with 13 positions matching TRBD2. CDR3 length: 16 amino acids. The J segment lost 7 bases and the V segment lost 5 bases, leaving 11 bases of the junction unmatched. Germline assignment: CDR1 SGHDT and CDR2 YYEEEE. The CDR3 reads CASSLGLAGAPGTQYF. CDR3 bases: TGTGCCAGCAGTCTCGGACTAGCGGGAGCGCCAGGGACCCAGTACTTC.

This clonotype was counted ten times or more. The V gene is TRBV6-1, the J gene TRBJ2-3; 10 bases are shared with TRBD2. The V and J ends lost 7 bases and 5 bases, in that order; junction bases with no gene match: 9. In germline, CDR1 is MNHNS, CDR2 SASEGT. This CDR3 has 15 residues. As DNA, the CDR3 is TGTGCCAGCAAGTGGCTAGCGGGGGTTCGAGATACGCAGTATTTT. Translating it yields CASKWLAGVRDTQYF.

This clonotype was found a few times. The gene calls are TRBV15 and TRBJ2-7, with 10 bases matching TRBD1. V lost 8 bases to trimming and J lost 4 bases; unmatched junction nucleotides: 8. Looked up from germline, CDR1 is LNHNV and CDR2 is YYDKDF (reference sequence). The CDR3 loop spans 14 amino acids. This chain's CDR3 is CATQHRDRGYEQYF. CDR3 nucleotides: TGTGCCACCCAGCACCGGGACAGGGGTTACGAGCAGTACTTC.

Only a few counts were recorded for this clonotype. The chain couples TRBV30 to TRBJ2-1; the match to TRBD1 covers 11 bases. CDR3 length equals 16 residues. CDR1 GTSNPN and CDR2 SVGIG come from the germline V gene (reference sequence). J lost 7 bases, V lost 5 bases, and 13 bases had no gene match. CDR3 DNA: TGTGCCTGGGTTCCATCCCTCGGGACAGGGGGGAATGAGCAGTTCTTC. This codes for CAWVPSLGTGGNEQFF.

This clonotype came up a few times. The chain joins TRBV28 to TRBJ1-6, with TRBD1 as a possible D gene (6 bases). The CDR3 is 15 residues long. The V end lost 3 bases, the J end lost 6 bases, and 12 bases lay between the germline ends. Germline V gene data show CDR1 as MDHEN and CDR2 as SYDVKM. CDR3 loop: CASSFSRGANSPLHF. The CDR3 DNA follows: TGTGCCAGCAGTTTTTCCCGGGGGGCTAATTCACCCCTCCACTTT.

This clonotype was recorded a few times. This chain connects TRBV10-2 to TRBJ2-3; unclear D gene. The CDR3 totals 13 residues. Trimming removed 8 bases at V and 6 bases at J, with 15 bases between. CDR1 and CDR2 from the germline V gene are WSHSY and SAAADI. The CDR3 loop is CASGVIMRDTQYF. For the CDR3, the DNA is TGCGCCAGCGGTGTAATTATGCGGGATACGCAGTATTTT.

This clonotype occurred many times. The chain employs TRBV6-2 or TRBV6-3 and TRBJ2-3; possible D gene TRBD1, 5 bases. Per the germline V gene, CDR1 is MNHEY and CDR2 is SVGEGT. V lost 6 bases to trimming and J lost 5 bases, with 12 bases between them. The CDR3 spans 13 residues. In DNA, the CDR3 is TGTGCCAGCAGCCCCTTAAGGGGAGATACGCAGTATTTT. Its protein is CASSPLRGDTQYF.

This clonotype was seen ten or more times. The V and J genes are TRBV29-1 and TRBJ2-4; 9 positions match TRBD2. V lost 1 base and J lost 6; bases outside the gene matches: 10. The germline V gene encodes CDR1 SQVTM and CDR2 ANQGSEA. This CDR3 region has 16 residues. CDR3 in amino acids: CSVEGLSGSVSNIQYF. CDR3 in DNA: TGCAGCGTTGAAGGCCTTAGCGGGAGTGTGTCAAACATTCAGTACTTC.

This clonotype has a handful of counts. For the CDR3, the DNA is TGTGCCAGCAGCCCGGGACAGGGGGCGGCTAATGAAAAACTGTTTTTT. Its protein product is CASSPGQGAANEKLFF. The V call is TRBV9, the J call TRBJ1-4; 12 positions agree with TRBD1. The trim removed 4 bases at V and 3 bases at J, leaving 4 bases unmatched. The CDR3 extends over 16 amino acids. Germline lookup yields CDR1 SGDLS and CDR2 YYNGEE. Full variable domain (rest looked up from reference TRBV9 and TRBJ1-4): DSGVTQTPKHLITATGQRVTLRCSPRSGDLSVYWYQQSLDQGLQFLIQYYNGEERAKGNILERFSAQQFPDLHSELNLSSLELGDSALYFCASSPGQGAANEKLFFGSGTQLSVL.

CDR3 amino acids: CASSLNRRHEQFYGYTF. The DNA of the CDR3 is TGCGCCAGCAGCCTTAACAGGCGGCATGAGCAGTTCTATGGCTACACCTTC. The gene calls are TRBV5-1 and TRBJ1-2, with D perhaps TRBD1 (5 bases). This CDR3 region has 17 residues. Trimming cost V 4 bases and J 4 bases, with 23 bases left between them. From germline, CDR1 is SGHRS and CDR2 YFSETQ.

This clonotype has more than one count but fewer than ten. The gene calls are TRBV28 and TRBJ2-7; perhaps TRBD1 as D (8 bases). Germline V gives CDR1 MDHEN, CDR2 SYDVKM. The CDR3 loop spans 15 amino acids. Trimming left V 4 bases short and J 2 bases short, with 15 bases between. DNA of the CDR3: TGTGCCAGCAGTTCGGCGGGGGACAGGCCCTACGAGCAGTACTTC. Translating gives CASSSAGDRPYEQYF. The variable domain in full, completed from reference TRBV28 and TRBJ2-7, reads DVKVTQSSRYLVKRTGEKVFLECVQDMDHENMFWYRQDPGLGLRLIYFSYDVKMKEKGDIPEGYSVSREKKERFSLILESASTNQTSMYLCASSSAGDRPYEQYFGPGTRLTVT.